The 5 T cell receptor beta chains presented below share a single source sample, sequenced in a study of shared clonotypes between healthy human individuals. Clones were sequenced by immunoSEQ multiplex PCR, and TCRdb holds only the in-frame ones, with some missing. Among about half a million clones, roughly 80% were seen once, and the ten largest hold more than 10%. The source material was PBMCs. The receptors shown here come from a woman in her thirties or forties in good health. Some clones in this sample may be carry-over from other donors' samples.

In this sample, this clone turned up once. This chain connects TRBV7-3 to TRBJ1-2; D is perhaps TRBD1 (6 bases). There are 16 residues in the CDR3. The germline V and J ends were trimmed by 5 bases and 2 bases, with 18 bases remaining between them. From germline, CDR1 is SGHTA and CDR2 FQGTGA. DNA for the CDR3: TGTGCCAGCAGCCCGAGAACCAGGGGAGGCAACTATGGCTACACCTTC. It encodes CASSPRTRGGNYGYTF.

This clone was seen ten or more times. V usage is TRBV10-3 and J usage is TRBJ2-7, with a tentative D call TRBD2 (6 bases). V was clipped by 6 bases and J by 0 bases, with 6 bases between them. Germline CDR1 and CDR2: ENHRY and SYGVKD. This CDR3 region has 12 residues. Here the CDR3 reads CAIRGGSYEQYF. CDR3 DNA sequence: TGTGCCATCAGGGGAGGCTCCTACGAGCAGTACTTC.

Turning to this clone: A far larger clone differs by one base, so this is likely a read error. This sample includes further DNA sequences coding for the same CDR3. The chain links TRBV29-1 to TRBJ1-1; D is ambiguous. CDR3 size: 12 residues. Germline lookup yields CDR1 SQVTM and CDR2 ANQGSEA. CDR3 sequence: CSVERVSTEAFF. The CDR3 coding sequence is TGCAGCGTTGAACGGGTCAGCACTGAAGCCTTCTTT.

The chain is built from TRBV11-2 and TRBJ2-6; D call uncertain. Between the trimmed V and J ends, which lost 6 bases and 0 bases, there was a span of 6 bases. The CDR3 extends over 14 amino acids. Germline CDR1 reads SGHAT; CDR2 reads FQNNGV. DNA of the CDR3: TGTGCCAGCAGTCGGAACTCTGGGGCCAACGTCCTGACTTTC. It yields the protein CASSRNSGANVLTF.

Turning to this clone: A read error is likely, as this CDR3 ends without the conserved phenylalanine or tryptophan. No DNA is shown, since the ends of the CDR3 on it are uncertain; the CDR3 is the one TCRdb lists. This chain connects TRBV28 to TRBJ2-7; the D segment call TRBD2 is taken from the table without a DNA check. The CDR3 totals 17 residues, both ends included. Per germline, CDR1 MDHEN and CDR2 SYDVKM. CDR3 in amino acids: CASSLCRSEGGRVPGWI.